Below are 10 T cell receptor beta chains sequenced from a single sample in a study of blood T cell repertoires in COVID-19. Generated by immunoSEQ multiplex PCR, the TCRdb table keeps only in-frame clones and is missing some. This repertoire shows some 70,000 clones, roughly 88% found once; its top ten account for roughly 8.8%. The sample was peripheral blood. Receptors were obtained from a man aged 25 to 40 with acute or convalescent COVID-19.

This chain's CDR3 is CASTPWGLAGVDTQYF. The DNA for the CDR3 is TGCGCCAGCACCCCTTGGGGACTAGCGGGAGTAGATACGCAGTATTTT. The chain joins TRBV5-1 to TRBJ2-3, with TRBD2 matching over 14 bases. Per germline, CDR1 SGHRS and CDR2 YFSETQ. The V and J ends lost 6 bases and 5 bases, in that order; junction bases with no gene match: 8. This CDR3 has 16 amino acids.

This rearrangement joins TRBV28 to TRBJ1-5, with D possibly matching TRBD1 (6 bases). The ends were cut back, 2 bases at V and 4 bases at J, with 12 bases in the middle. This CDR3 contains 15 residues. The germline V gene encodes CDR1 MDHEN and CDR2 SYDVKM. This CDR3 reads CASSLTGTSNQPQHF. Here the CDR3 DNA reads TGTGCCAGCAGTTTAACTGGGACAAGTAATCAGCCCCAGCATTTT.

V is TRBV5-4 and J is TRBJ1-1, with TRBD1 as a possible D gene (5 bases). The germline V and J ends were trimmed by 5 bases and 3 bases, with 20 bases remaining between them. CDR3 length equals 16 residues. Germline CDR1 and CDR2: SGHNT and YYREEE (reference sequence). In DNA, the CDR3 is TGTGCCAGCAGTCTGGATCAGGGAGGGTATTACACTGAAGCTTTCTTT. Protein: CASSLDQGGYYTEAFF.

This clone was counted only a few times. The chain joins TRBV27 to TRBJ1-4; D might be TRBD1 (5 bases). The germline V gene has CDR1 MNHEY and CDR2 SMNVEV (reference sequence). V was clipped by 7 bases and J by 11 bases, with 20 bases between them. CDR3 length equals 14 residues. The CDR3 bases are TGTGCCAGCACTGATTGGACGGGGGAGTCGAAACTGTTTTTT. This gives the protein CASTDWTGESKLFF.

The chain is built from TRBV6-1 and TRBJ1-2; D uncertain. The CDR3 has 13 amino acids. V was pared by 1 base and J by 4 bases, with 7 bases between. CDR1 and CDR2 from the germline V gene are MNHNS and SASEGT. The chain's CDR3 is CASSEGDIYGYTF. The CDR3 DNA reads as TGTGCCAGCAGTGAAGGAGACATCTATGGCTACACCTTC.

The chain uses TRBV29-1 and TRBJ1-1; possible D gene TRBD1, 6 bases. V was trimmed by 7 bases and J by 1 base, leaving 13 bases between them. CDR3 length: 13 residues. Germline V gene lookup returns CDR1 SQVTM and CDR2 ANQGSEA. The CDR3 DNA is TGCAGCGCCATAAGACAGGCGAACACTGAAGCTTTCTTT. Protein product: CSAIRQANTEAFF.

The chain's CDR3 is CASSQGRQATNEKLFF. CDR3 sequence (DNA): TGCGCCAGCAGCCAAGGTAGACAAGCAACTAATGAAAAACTGTTTTTT. The chain combines TRBV4-1 with TRBJ1-4; D is undetermined. Germline values: CDR1 MGHRA, CDR2 YSYEKL. Deletions cut 1 base from V and 0 bases from J, with 9 bases between. The CDR3 runs 16 residues.

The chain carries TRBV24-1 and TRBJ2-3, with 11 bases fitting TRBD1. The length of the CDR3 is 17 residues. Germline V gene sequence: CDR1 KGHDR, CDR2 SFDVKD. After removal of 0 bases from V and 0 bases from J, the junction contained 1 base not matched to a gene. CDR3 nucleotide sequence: TGTGCCACCAGTGATTTGGGACAGGGGGCTAGCACAGATACGCAGTATTTT. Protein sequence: CATSDLGQGASTDTQYF.

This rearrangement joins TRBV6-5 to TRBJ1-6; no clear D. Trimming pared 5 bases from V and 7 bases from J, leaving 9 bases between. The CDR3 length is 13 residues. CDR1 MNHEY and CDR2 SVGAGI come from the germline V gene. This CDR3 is CASSRSQNSPLHF. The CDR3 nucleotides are TGTGCCAGCAGTAGAAGCCAAAATTCACCCCTCCACTTT.

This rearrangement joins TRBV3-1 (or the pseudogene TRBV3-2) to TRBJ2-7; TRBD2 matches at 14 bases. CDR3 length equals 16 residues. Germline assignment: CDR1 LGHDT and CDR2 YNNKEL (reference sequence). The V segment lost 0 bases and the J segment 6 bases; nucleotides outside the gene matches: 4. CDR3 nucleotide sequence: TGTGCCAGCAGCCAAGAGACTAGCGGGAGGGCTTTCGAGCAGTACTTC. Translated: CASSQETSGRAFEQYF.